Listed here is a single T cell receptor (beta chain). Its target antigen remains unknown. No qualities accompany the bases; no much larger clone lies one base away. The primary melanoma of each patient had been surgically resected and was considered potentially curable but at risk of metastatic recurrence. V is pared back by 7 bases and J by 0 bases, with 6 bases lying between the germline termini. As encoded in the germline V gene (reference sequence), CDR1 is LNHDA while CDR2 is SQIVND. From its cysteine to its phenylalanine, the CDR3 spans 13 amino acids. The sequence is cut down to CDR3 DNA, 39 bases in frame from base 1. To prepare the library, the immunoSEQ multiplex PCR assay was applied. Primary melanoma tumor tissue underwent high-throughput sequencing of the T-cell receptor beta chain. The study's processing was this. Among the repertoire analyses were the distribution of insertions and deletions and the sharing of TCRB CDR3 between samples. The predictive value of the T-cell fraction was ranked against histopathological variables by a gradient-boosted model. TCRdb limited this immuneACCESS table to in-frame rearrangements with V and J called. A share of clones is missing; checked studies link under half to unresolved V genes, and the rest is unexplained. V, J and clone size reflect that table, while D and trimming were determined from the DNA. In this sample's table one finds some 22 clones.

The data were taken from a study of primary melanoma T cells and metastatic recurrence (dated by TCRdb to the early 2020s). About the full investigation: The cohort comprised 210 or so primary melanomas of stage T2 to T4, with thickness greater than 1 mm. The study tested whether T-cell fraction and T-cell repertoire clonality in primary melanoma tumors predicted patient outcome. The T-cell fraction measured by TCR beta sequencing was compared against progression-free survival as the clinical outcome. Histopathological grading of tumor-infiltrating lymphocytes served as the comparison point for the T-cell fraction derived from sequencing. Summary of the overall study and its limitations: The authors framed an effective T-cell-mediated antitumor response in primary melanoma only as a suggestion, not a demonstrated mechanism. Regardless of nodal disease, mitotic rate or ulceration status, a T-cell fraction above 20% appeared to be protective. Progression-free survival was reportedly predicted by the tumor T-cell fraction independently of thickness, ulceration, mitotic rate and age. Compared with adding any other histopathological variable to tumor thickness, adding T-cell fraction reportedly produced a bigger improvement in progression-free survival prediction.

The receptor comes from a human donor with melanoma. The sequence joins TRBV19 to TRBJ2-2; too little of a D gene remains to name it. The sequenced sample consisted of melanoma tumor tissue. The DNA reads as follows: TGTGCCAGTAAGGACCCGAACACCGGGGAGCTGTTTTTT. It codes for CASKDPNTGELFF. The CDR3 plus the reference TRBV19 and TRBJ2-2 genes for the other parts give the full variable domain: DGGITQSPKYLFRKEGQNVTLSCEQNLNHDAMYWYRQDPGQGLRLIYYSQIVNDFQKGDIAEGYSVSREKKESFPLTVTSAQKNPTAFYLCASKDPNTGELFFGEGSRLTVL.